The 27 T cell receptor beta chains in this list originate from one sample, sequenced in a study of glioma-infiltrating T cells. The iRepertoire nested amplicon-rescue multiplex PCR amplified TCR alpha and beta CDR3s from RNA. TCRdb ran MiXCR on the multiplex PCR reads and lists one entry per CDR3 protein. The sample lists more than 95,000 distinct CDR3 sequences; 20% to 25% were seen once. Material for sequencing was glioma tissue, nonneoplastic brain tissue, or PBMCs (not recorded which). Source of these receptors: a human donor with low-grade glioma or glioblastoma, undergoing nonglioma brain surgery, or in good health (not recorded which).

This clonotype was counted at least ten times. This chain links TRBV20-1 with TRBJ2-7; 13 nucleotides align to TRBD2. In germline, CDR1 is DFQATT, CDR2 SNEGSKA (reference sequence). The J segment lost 7 bases and the V segment lost 3 bases, leaving 9 bases of the junction unmatched. The CDR3 runs to 15 residues. This CDR3 is CSARATSGRGGEQYF. In nucleotides, the CDR3 is TGCAGTGCTAGGGCAACTAGCGGGAGGGGCGGTGAGCAGTACTTC.

For this clonotype: Since the CDR3 does not end with the conserved phenylalanine or tryptophan, this likely comes from a read error. The V and J genes are TRBV28 and TRBJ2-5; D unclear. CDR1 and CDR2 (germline): MDHEN, SYDVKM. The V end lost 8 bases, the J end lost 0 bases, and 7 bases lay between the germline ends. This CDR3 comprises 12 residues. CDR3 region: CASGRYQETQYS. The CDR3 DNA reads TGTGCCAGCGGCCGGTACCAAGAGACCCAGTACTCC.

The sample holds many counts of this clonotype. V is TRBV27 and J is TRBJ2-1, with D uncertain. Germline assignment: CDR1 MNHEY and CDR2 SMNVEV (reference sequence). Trimming took 4 bases from V and 8 from J, leaving 9 bases between them. The CDR3 covers 12 residues. CDR3 in DNA: TGTGCCAGCAGTTCGGGTGCCCATGAGCAGTTCTTC. This gives the protein CASSSGAHEQFF.

Turning to this clonotype: A read error may be the cause here, since a much bigger clone is one base away. The chain is built from TRBV7-3 and TRBJ2-3; 7 bases map to TRBD2. Germline V gene data show CDR1 as SGHTA and CDR2 as FQGTGA. The CDR3 spans 17 residues. Trimming removed 4 bases from V and 1 base from J; junction bases left unmatched: 11. The CDR3 sequence is CASSSSRGRGRTDTQYF. CDR3 nucleotides: TGTGCCAGCAGCTCCAGTAGAGGGAGGGGACGCACAGATACGCAGTATTTT.

A few counts support this clonotype. J is TRBJ2-7 and V is TRBV10-3; 9 nucleotides agree with TRBD1. Germline assignment: CDR1 ENHRY and CDR2 SYGVKD. The CDR3 has 14 amino acids. The J segment lost 5 bases and the V segment lost 4 bases, leaving 6 bases of the junction unmatched. The CDR3 reads CAISGNTGGNEQYF. The CDR3 nucleotides read TGTGCCATCAGTGGGAACACAGGGGGCAACGAGCAGTACTTC.

This clonotype has ten or more counts. The chain carries TRBV28 and TRBJ2-7; D unclear. The CDR3 loop spans 15 amino acids. V was clipped by 2 bases and J by 8 bases, with 19 bases between them. The germline CDR1 and CDR2 sequences are MDHEN and SYDVKM. CDR3 sequence: CASSLLPGQMPKQYF. The CDR3 bases are TGTGCCAGCAGTTTACTGCCGGGCCAGATGCCCAAGCAGTACTTC.

For this clonotype: A read error is possible here, since a much larger clone lies one base away. The rearrangement links TRBV5-1 to TRBJ1-5; D unresolved. Germline CDR1 is SGHRS and CDR2 is YFSETQ. The CDR3 loop spans 14 amino acids. V was trimmed by 4 bases and J by 1 base, leaving 9 bases between them. As DNA, the CDR3 is TGCGCCAGCAGCCCACAGTGGAGCAATCAGCCCCAGCATTTT. Encoded protein: CASSPQWSNQPQHF.

In regard to this clonotype: A much bigger clone sits one base away, suggesting this may be a read error. The V gene is TRBV10-3, the J gene TRBJ1-6, with TRBD1 matching 7 bases. The CDR3 is made up of 14 amino acids. The germline CDR1 and CDR2 sequences are ENHRY and SYGVKD. CDR3 amino acids: CAINAGGYNSPLRF. CDR3 DNA: TGTGCCATCAATGCAGGGGGATATAATTCACCCCTCCGCTTT.

Regarding this clonotype: A much larger clone sits a single nucleotide away, making a read error possible. This rearrangement joins TRBV7-2 to TRBJ2-2; 9 bases agree with TRBD2. This CDR3 is 15 amino acids long. The V gene's germline CDR1 is SGHTA and CDR2 FQGNSA. The CDR3 reads CASSLAGTSIGDLFF. CDR3 nucleotides: TGTGCCAGCAGCTTAGCCGGGACTAGCATCGGGGATCTGTTTTTT.

This clonotype has at least ten counts. The V call is TRBV10-3, the J call TRBJ1-2; D is ambiguous. Germline CDR1 is ENHRY and CDR2 is SYGVKD. This CDR3 spans 13 amino acids. The V and J ends lost 3 bases and 5 bases respectively, with 10 bases between them. The CDR3, as DNA: TGTGCCATCAGTGATATAACTGGATATGGCTACACCTTC. Amino acid sequence: CAISDITGYGYTF.

This clonotype came up once. The chain uses TRBV27 and TRBJ2-3; D could derive from TRBD1 or TRBD2 (5 bases each). This CDR3 contains 11 residues. Trimming shortened V by 6 bases and J by 8 bases, and 9 bases separated the two germline ends. Germline-derived CDR1 and CDR2 are MNHEY and SMNVEV (reference sequence). In DNA form, the CDR3 reads TGTGCCAGCAGACCGGGGCCTACGCAGTATTTT. Residues: CASRPGPTQYF.

As regards this clonotype: Likely a read error: the CDR3 ends without its conserved phenylalanine or tryptophan. This sequence joins TRBV18 and TRBJ1-1; tentatively, D is TRBD1 (5 bases). V lost 10 bases and J lost 5, with 17 bases in between. Germline assignment: CDR1 KGHSH and CDR2 LQKENI. The CDR3 totals 13 residues. The CDR3 DNA reads TGTGCCACCCGGAGAGGGGAGGGGACTGAAGCTTTCCTT. This codes for CATRRGEGTEAFL.

This clonotype appeared many times. The chain couples TRBV28 to TRBJ1-5; D remains unclear. This CDR3 is 15 amino acids long. Trimming left V 2 bases short and J 1 base short, with 9 bases between. CDR1 is MDHEN and CDR2 is SYDVKM in the germline V gene. CDR3 sequence: CASSLPAISNQPQHF. The DNA for the CDR3 is TGTGCCAGCAGTTTACCAGCTATAAGCAATCAGCCCCAGCATTTT.

This clonotype appeared many times. The V call is TRBV7-2, the J call TRBJ2-3; perhaps TRBD2 as D (5 bases). V was cut by 5 bases and J by 5 bases, with 14 bases left in between. The CDR3 spans 14 residues. Germline V gene lookup returns CDR1 SGHTA and CDR2 FQGNSA. The CDR3 DNA reads as TGTGCCAGCAGCCTGAATGGACGGGGAGATACGCAGTATTTT. Residues: CASSLNGRGDTQYF.

In the case of this clonotype: This may come from a read error, since a much larger clone is one base off. The CDR3 DNA reads as TGTGCCAGCAGTTTCCGGCGGGGACAGGGGTTAGCGGGGTCACACGCAGATACGCAGTATTTT. Protein: CASSFRRGQGLAGSHADTQYF. The chain has TRBV12-3 or TRBV12-4 and TRBJ2-3, with 10 bases matching TRBD1. This CDR3 has 21 residues. V was pared by 3 bases and J by 4 bases, with 22 bases of the junction left unmatched.

The rearrangement links TRBV4-1 to TRBJ2-1, with 16 nucleotides matching TRBD2. This CDR3 region has 18 residues. V dropped 0 bases and J dropped 8; count of bases not matched to a gene: 7. CDR1 is MGHRA, CDR2 YSYEKL, per germline. The CDR3, as DNA: TGCGCCAGCAGCCAAGACGGGACTAGCGGGAGGGCCATCGATGAGCAGTTCTTC. This translates into CASSQDGTSGRAIDEQFF.

This clonotype was seen ten or more times. The V and J genes are TRBV20-1 and TRBJ2-1; 9 bases agree with TRBD1. The CDR3 is made up of 15 amino acids. Germline CDR1 and CDR2: DFQATT and SNEGSKA (reference sequence). Losses at the gene ends were 8 bases for V and 6 bases for J; bases not matched to a gene: 14. CDR3 bases: TGCAGTTCTTCCTACCGGGACAGGGTCTCCAATGAGCAGTTCTTC. Translated: CSSSYRDRVSNEQFF.

Concerning this clonotype: Given a much more abundant clone one base away, this may be a read error. This chain connects TRBV6-1 to TRBJ2-7, with 7 bases aligning to TRBD1. Trimming cost V 9 bases and J 7 bases; bases outside gene matches: 12. CDR1 and CDR2 from the germline V gene are MNHNS and SASEGT. The CDR3 has 13 amino acids. In nucleotides, the CDR3 is TGTGCCAGAAATCGAATTCCAGGGGGAGAGCAGTACTTC. Protein: CARNRIPGGEQYF.

The sample holds many counts of this clonotype. V is TRBV7-2 and J is TRBJ2-5; D not certain. Per the germline V gene, CDR1 is SGHTA and CDR2 is FQGNSA. The CDR3 contains 13 residues. V shed 1 base and J shed 0 bases, with 3 bases lying between them. The CDR3 coding sequence is TGTGCCAGCAGCTTAGTGGACCAAGAGACCCAGTACTTC. Translating it yields CASSLVDQETQYF.

The genes are TRBV29-1 and TRBJ2-7, with TRBD1 as a possible D gene (5 bases). Germline V gene sequence: CDR1 SQVTM, CDR2 ANQGSEA. The CDR3 is 12 residues long. Trimming removed 7 bases from V and 0 bases from J, with 10 bases in between. The CDR3 protein is CSAWTYSYEQYF. The CDR3 nucleotides are TGCAGCGCCTGGACATACTCCTACGAGCAGTACTTC.

In its sample, this clonotype was seen many times. The chain combines TRBV7-9 with TRBJ1-1; no clear D gene. CDR1 SEHNR and CDR2 FQNEAQ come from the germline V gene (reference sequence). V lost 4 bases and J 2 bases, leaving 11 bases between the germline ends. The CDR3 consists of 14 residues. In DNA, the CDR3 is TGTGCCAGCAGCTCCGTGGGCCTTAACACTGAAGCTTTCTTT. It yields the protein CASSSVGLNTEAFF.

The chain recombines TRBV30 with TRBJ1-5; no reliable D call. V lost 1 base and J lost 6, with 16 bases in between. The CDR3 sequence is 15 residues long. Germline assignment: CDR1 GTSNPN and CDR2 SVGIG (reference sequence). CDR3 residues: CAWSGLRHTSQPQHF. The CDR3 DNA reads TGTGCCTGGAGTGGGCTAAGACACACCAGTCAGCCCCAGCATTTT.

This clonotype was seen repeatedly, ten times or more. J is TRBJ2-7 and V is TRBV7-9; a weak D match, TRBD1 (6 bases). V was pared by 1 base and J by 5 bases, with 9 bases between. The V gene's germline CDR1 is SEHNR and CDR2 FQNEAQ (reference sequence). The CDR3 length is 13 residues. The CDR3 is CASSLGGPNEQYF. CDR3 DNA: TGTGCCAGCAGCTTAGGGGGGCCGAACGAGCAGTACTTC. Full variable domain (rest looked up from reference TRBV7-9 and TRBJ2-7): DTGVSQNPRHKITKRGQNVTFRCDPISEHNRLYWYRQTLGQGPEFLTYFQNEAQLEKSRLLSDRFSAERPKGSFSTLEIQRTEQGDSAMYLCASSLGGPNEQYFGPGTRLTVT.

On this clonotype itself: This may stem from a read error, because a much larger clone lies one nucleotide away. The J gene is TRBJ2-2, the V gene TRBV4-2; 7 bases agree with TRBD2. The CDR3 is 13 residues long. CDR1 LGHNA and CDR2 YNFKEQ come from the germline V gene. For the CDR3, the DNA is TGTGCCAGCAGCCAAGATACAAGCGGGGAGATGTTTTTT. Translated: CASSQDTSGEMFF.

This clonotype was picked up many times. The V gene is TRBV7-2, the J gene TRBJ1-2; 7 bases map to TRBD1. The V and J ends lost 3 bases and 2 bases, in that order; junction bases with no gene match: 6. The CDR3 has 15 amino acids. Germline V gene lookup returns CDR1 SGHTA and CDR2 FQGNSA. CDR3 region: CASSFDRQGNYGYTF. CDR3 nucleotides: TGTGCCAGCAGCTTCGATCGACAGGGAAACTATGGCTACACCTTC.

In its sample, this clonotype was seen a few times. The chain couples TRBV11-2 to TRBJ2-3, with TRBD2 matching over 12 bases. There are 15 residues in the CDR3. The germline V gene encodes CDR1 SGHAT and CDR2 FQNNGV. Trimming took 5 bases from V and 3 from J; bases not matched to a gene: 3. As DNA, the CDR3 is TGTGCCAGCAGCCGCGGGACTAGCGGGACAGATACGCAGTATTTT. Translated: CASSRGTSGTDTQYF.

This clonotype was picked up many times. The chain uses TRBV7-9 and TRBJ2-7; TRBD2 aligns across 9 bases. V trimming: 3 bases; J trimming: 5 bases; junction bases outside the gene matches: 14. The CDR3 runs to 17 residues. Looked up from germline, CDR1 is SEHNR and CDR2 is FQNEAQ (reference sequence). CDR3 amino acids: CASSFPVAGGPKDEQYF. The CDR3 DNA sequence: TGTGCCAGCAGCTTTCCAGTCGCGGGAGGGCCAAAAGACGAGCAGTACTTC. Filled out from reference TRBV7-9 and TRBJ2-7, the complete variable domain reads DTGVSQNPRHKITKRGQNVTFRCDPISEHNRLYWYRQTLGQGPEFLTYFQNEAQLEKSRLLSDRFSAERPKGSFSTLEIQRTEQGDSAMYLCASSFPVAGGPKDEQYFGPGTRLTVT.